Below are 6 T cell receptor beta chains sequenced from a single sample in a study of blood T cell repertoires in COVID-19. Generated by immunoSEQ multiplex PCR, the TCRdb table keeps only in-frame clones and is missing some. This table has roughly 100,000 clones, around nine tenths appearing once. The material sequenced was peripheral blood. These receptors were collected from a man in his fifties in a cohort sampled during active COVID-19.

This chain connects TRBV6-5 to TRBJ1-1, with 7 bases lining up with TRBD1. The length of the CDR3 is 13 residues. With 6 bases clipped from V and 8 bases from J, the junction kept 9 bases outside the gene matches. Germline assignment: CDR1 MNHEY and CDR2 SVGAGI. The CDR3 sequence: CASSRKQGWEAFF. DNA for the CDR3: TGTGCCAGCAGCCGGAAACAGGGGTGGGAAGCTTTCTTT.

The chain links TRBV5-1 to TRBJ1-1, with D possibly being TRBD1 (5 bases). V gave up 4 bases and J gave up 6 bases, with 16 bases separating them. The length of the CDR3 is 14 residues. Per germline, CDR1 SGHRS and CDR2 YFSETQ. The CDR3 DNA follows: TGCGCCAGCAGCACCGGGGCAGGGAGGGCTGAAGCTTTCTTT. Translated: CASSTGAGRAEAFF.

This sequence joins TRBV27 and TRBJ1-1; the D gene is possibly TRBD1 (6 bases). With 5 bases removed from V and 0 bases from J, the gap between germline ends came to 13 bases. This CDR3 spans 15 amino acids. Germline CDR1 reads MNHEY; CDR2 reads SMNVEV (reference sequence). CDR3 DNA: TGTGCCAGCAGTACGGCGACAGGCTTGAACACTGAAGCTTTCTTT. Its translation is CASSTATGLNTEAFF.

This chain connects TRBV6-5 to TRBJ2-5, with TRBD1 identical over 7 bases. The V and J ends lost 5 bases and 1 base, in that order; junction bases with no gene match: 4. CDR1 and CDR2 (germline): MNHEY, SVGAGI. There are 14 residues in the CDR3. This chain's CDR3 is CASSRGLAQETQYF. CDR3 sequence (DNA): TGTGCCAGCAGTAGGGGGCTAGCCCAAGAGACCCAGTACTTC.

The chain employs TRBV4-1 and TRBJ1-1; D may be TRBD1 (6 bases). With 0 bases removed from V and 3 bases from J, the gap between germline ends came to 14 bases. From germline, CDR1 is MGHRA and CDR2 YSYEKL. This CDR3 has 16 residues. The CDR3 sequence is CASSQDPQGIYTEAFF. The CDR3 DNA reads as TGCGCCAGCAGCCAAGATCCCCAGGGGATATACACTGAAGCTTTCTTT.

The chain uses TRBV5-1 and TRBJ1-5; TRBD1 matches at 7 bases. Germline V CDR1 and CDR2: SGHRS, YFSETQ. CDR3 length equals 15 residues. Germline trimming cut 5 bases from V and 0 bases from J; bases unmatched to any gene: 5. CDR3 sequence (DNA): TGCGCCAGCAGGCCGACAGGGACTAGCAATCAGCCCCAGCATTTT. It is translated as CASRPTGTSNQPQHF.